This T cell receptor (beta chain) was identified during a study of CD8 T cells in ankylosing spondylitis. This clonotype was recorded at least ten times. As yet, its antigen is unknown. As the method for making TCR beta libraries, quantitative 5'-RACE with molecular barcodes was used. TCRdb fed the 5' RACE reads into MiXCR, producing one record per CDR3 protein. The table records 300,000 to 400,000 distinct CDR3 sequences, 11% of them present only once. The study's findings and limits: Several of the motif variants were reported before in synovial fluid and blood from reactive arthritis. Ankylosing spondylitis blood appeared to carry a characteristic TCR beta motif of under ten highly homologous variants. Researchers reportedly found disease-linked clones significantly enriched in matched ankylosing spondylitis synovial fluid.

This receptor was identified in a female donor with ankylosing spondylitis or in good health (not recorded which). Sequencing input: blood, either unsorted or a sorted T cell fraction (not recorded which).

The CDR3 DNA is TGTGCCAGCAGTAAAACCGGGACAGGTGGTCTCGAGCAGTACTTC. This encodes CASSKTGTGGLEQYF. The genes are TRBV6-1 and TRBJ2-7, with 8 bases aligning to TRBD1. The junction had 12 bases not matched to a gene; V was cut back by 5 bases and J by 6 bases. CDR3 length equals 15 residues. The germline V gene has CDR1 MNHNS and CDR2 SASEGT.